Listed here are 6 T cell receptor beta chains from one sample, sequenced in a study of shared clonotypes between healthy human individuals. The repertoire was sequenced with immunoSEQ multiplex PCR; TCRdb's copy has only in-frame clones and lacks some. The profile covers approximately 1.1 million clones, with around 78% appearing a single time and approximately 0.56% taken by the ten largest. The sample comprised memory CD4+ T cells from PBMCs. Subset reported: CD45RA-negative fraction. Every receptor here comes from a man aged 18 to 30 in good health. Some clones in this sample may be carry-over from other donors' samples.

V and J are TRBV11-3 and TRBJ2-1; tentative D call: TRBD1 (5 bases). Deletions cut 3 bases from V and 8 bases from J, with 17 bases between. CDR1 and CDR2 (germline): SGHNT, YENEEA. CDR3 size: 15 residues. For the CDR3, the DNA is TGTGCCAGCAGCTTTCTGGGGCAGGGTTATGATGAGCAGTTCTTC. This encodes CASSFLGQGYDEQFF. Full variable domain (missing parts from reference TRBV11-3 and TRBJ2-1): EAGVVQSPRYKIIEKKQPVAFWCNPISGHNTLYWYLQNLGQGPELLIRYENEEAVDDSQLPKDRFSAERLKGVDSTLKIQPAELGDSAVYLCASSFLGQGYDEQFFGPGTRLTVL.

V usage is TRBV7-9 and J usage is TRBJ2-7; no firm D call. CDR3 length: 12 amino acids. Germline CDR1 reads SEHNR; CDR2 reads FQNEAQ (reference sequence). Trimming took off 5 bases at V and 2 bases at J, with 7 bases between the two ends. The CDR3 DNA follows: TGTGCCAGCAGCCCGCCCCCCTACGAGCAGTACTTC. Its translation is CASSPPPYEQYF.

The rearrangement uses TRBV29-1 and TRBJ2-5; 11 bases are a match to TRBD2. The J call may be faulty, since TRBJ2-7 better matches the DNA end. The length of the CDR3 is 13 residues. CDR1 SQVTM and CDR2 ANQGSEA come from the germline V gene. The CDR3 DNA reads TGCAGCGCACTAGCGGGAGCGATTTCCGAGCAGTACTTC. Translation gives CSALAGAISEQYF.

The chain carries TRBV7-8 and TRBJ2-2; D is possibly TRBD2 (5 bases). Per the germline V gene, CDR1 is SGHVS and CDR2 is FQNEAQ. CDR3 length: 13 residues. V was shortened by 5 bases and J by 4 bases, with 8 bases between the two germline ends. The CDR3 coding sequence is TGTGCCAGCAGCCGAGGGCTCACCGGGGAGCTGTTTTTT. Protein: CASSRGLTGELFF.

The chain joins TRBV9 to TRBJ2-7; D may be TRBD2 (6 bases). This CDR3 is built from 14 residues. The germline gives CDR1 SGDLS, CDR2 YYNGEE. V was shortened by 3 bases and J by 5 bases, with 15 bases between the two germline ends. CDR3: CASSEGLAFDEQYF. In DNA form, the CDR3 reads TGTGCCAGCAGCGAGGGACTGGCGTTTGACGAGCAGTACTTC.

The rearrangement links TRBV15 to TRBJ2-4; no clear D gene. V was pared by 1 base and J by 0 bases, with 7 bases between. Germline V gene sequence: CDR1 LNHNV, CDR2 YYDKDF (reference sequence). This CDR3 has 15 residues. The DNA for the CDR3 is TGTGCCACCAGCAGAGTGGCGCTAGCCAAAAACATTCAGTACTTC. Residues: CATSRVALAKNIQYF. The full variable domain, rest sourced from reference TRBV15 and TRBJ2-4, is DAMVIQNPRYQVTQFGKPVTLSCSQTLNHNVMYWYQQKSSQAPKLLFHYYDKDFNNEADTPDNFQSRRPNTSFCFLDIRSPGLGDTAMYLCATSRVALAKNIQYFGAGTRLSVL.